The table lists the clone carrying this TCR beta chain with a few counts. Its antigen is unidentified. V shed 5 bases and J shed 0 bases, with 11 bases lying between them. CDR1 is SGHTA and CDR2 is FQGNSA in the germline V gene. The CDR3 contains 15 residues. This record belongs to a study of post-analysis software for immune sequencing data. TCR beta libraries were prepared from cDNA with unique molecular identifiers. Once roughly 1 to 11 million T cells were used, hundreds of thousands of cDNA molecules resulted. Each CDR3 protein is one row after TCRdb ran MiXCR on the PCR reads. The data contain 350,000 to 500,000 distinct CDR3 sequences, less than 40% of them seen just once; the ten biggest clones take up around 8%. Study-level results: Roughly five TRBV segments appeared more often in patients than in controls, and TRBV5-6, TRBV5-1 and TRBV20-1 were among these. Multiple sclerosis patients had significantly lower normalized Chao1 diversity than controls.

The receptor comes from a girl aged 2-10 years with multiple sclerosis. V usage is TRBV7-2 and J usage is TRBJ2-1, with a possible D match to TRBD2 (6 bases). Sequenced material: blood. The CDR3 bases are TGTGCCAGCAGCCCCCGGGAGACCTCCTACAATGAGCAGTTCTTC. Amino acid sequence: CASSPRETSYNEQFF.